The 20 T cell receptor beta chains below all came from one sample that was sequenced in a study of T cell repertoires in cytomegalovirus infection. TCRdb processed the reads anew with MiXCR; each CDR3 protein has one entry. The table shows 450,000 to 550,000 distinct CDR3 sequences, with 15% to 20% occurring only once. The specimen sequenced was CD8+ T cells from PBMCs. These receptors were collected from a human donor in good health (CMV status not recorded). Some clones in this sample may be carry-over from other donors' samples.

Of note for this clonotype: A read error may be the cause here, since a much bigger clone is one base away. CDR3 bases: TGTGCCAGCAGTTCCCGACAAGAATCCAATCAGCCCCAGTATTTT. It specifies CASSSRQESNQPQYF. The V and J genes are TRBV28 and TRBJ1-5; D gene uncertain. The end of the DNA is better explained by TRBJ2-3, so the J call may be wrong. CDR1 MDHEN and CDR2 SYDVKM come from the germline V gene. This CDR3 contains 15 residues.

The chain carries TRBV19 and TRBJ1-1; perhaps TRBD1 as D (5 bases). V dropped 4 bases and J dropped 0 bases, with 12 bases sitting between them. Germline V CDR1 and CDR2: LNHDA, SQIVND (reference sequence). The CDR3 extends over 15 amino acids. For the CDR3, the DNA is TGTGCCAGTAGTAGCCAGGGCCCCGTGAACACTGAAGCTTTCTTT. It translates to CASSSQGPVNTEAFF. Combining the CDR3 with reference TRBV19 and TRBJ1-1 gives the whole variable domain DGGITQSPKYLFRKEGQNVTLSCEQNLNHDAMYWYRQDPGQGLRLIYYSQIVNDFQKGDIAEGYSVSREKKESFPLTVTSAQKNPTAFYLCASSSQGPVNTEAFFGQGTRLTVV.

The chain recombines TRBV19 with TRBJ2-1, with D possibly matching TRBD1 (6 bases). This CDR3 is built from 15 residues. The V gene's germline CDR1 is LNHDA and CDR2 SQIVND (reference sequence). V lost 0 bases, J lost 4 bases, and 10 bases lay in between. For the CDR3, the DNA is TGTGCCAGTAGTATAGATCTCGGACAGTACAATGAGCAGTTCTTC. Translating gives CASSIDLGQYNEQFF.

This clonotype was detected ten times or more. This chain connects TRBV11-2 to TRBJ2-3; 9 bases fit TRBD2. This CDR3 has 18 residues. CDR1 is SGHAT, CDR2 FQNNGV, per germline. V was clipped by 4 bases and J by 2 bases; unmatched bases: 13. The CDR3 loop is CASSSSFGRGGYTDTQYF. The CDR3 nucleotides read TGTGCCAGCAGCTCGTCATTTGGGCGGGGGGGATACACAGATACGCAGTATTTT.

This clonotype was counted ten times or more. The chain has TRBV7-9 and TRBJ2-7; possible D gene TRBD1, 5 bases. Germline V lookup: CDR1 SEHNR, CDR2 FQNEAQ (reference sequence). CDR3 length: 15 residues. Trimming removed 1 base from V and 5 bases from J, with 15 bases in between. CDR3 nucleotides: TGTGCCAGCAGCTTAGTCGTGGGTCAGGGAAACGAGCAGTACTTC. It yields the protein CASSLVVGQGNEQYF.

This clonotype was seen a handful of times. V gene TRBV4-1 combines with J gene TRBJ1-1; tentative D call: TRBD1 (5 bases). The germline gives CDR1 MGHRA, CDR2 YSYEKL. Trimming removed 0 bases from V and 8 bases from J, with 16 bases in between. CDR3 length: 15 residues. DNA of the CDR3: TGCGCCAGCAGCCAAGACGCGACAGCAACCCCAGAAGCTTTCTTT. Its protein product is CASSQDATATPEAFF.

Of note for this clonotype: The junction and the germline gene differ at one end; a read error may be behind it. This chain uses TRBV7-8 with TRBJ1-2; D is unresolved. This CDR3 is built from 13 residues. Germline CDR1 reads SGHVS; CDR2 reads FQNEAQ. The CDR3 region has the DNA TGTGCCAGCAGCCGGAAATATAACTATGGCTCCACCTTC. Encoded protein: CASSRKYNYGSTF.

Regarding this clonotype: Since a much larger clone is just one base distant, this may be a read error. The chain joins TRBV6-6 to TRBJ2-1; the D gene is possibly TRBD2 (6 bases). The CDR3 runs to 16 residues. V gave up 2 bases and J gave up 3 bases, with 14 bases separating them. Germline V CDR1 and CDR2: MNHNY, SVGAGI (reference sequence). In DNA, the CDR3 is TGTGCCAGCAGTTACCCGGGGGTGCCTGACTACAATGAGCAGTTCTTC. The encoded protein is CASSYPGVPDYNEQFF.

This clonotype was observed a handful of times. CDR3 in DNA: TGTGCCAGCAGTTCGAACAGGGGGCGGAACACCGGGGAGCTGTTTTTT. This gives the protein CASSSNRGRNTGELFF. The chain carries TRBV28 and TRBJ2-2; TRBD1 matches 9 bases. The CDR3 has 16 amino acids. V shed 4 bases, J shed 1 base, and the junction held 4 bases outside the gene matches. Germline-derived CDR1 and CDR2 are MDHEN and SYDVKM.

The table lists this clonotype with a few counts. Written as DNA, the CDR3 is TGCAGTGCTAGTTCTGGACAGAGAAACTATGGCTACACCTTC. This gives the protein CSASSGQRNYGYTF. The chain links TRBV20-1 to TRBJ1-2; tentatively, D is TRBD1 (6 bases). The CDR3 has 14 amino acids. V was shortened by 3 bases and J by 2 bases, with 13 bases between the two germline ends. The V gene's germline CDR1 is DFQATT and CDR2 SNEGSKA (reference sequence).

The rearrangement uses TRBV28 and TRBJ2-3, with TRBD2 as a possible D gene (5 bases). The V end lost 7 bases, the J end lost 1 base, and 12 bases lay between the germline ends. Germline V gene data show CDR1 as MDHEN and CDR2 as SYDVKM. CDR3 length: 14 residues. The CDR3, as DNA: TGTGCCAGCACAACTAGAGATGGCACAGATACGCAGTATTTT. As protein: CASTTRDGTDTQYF.

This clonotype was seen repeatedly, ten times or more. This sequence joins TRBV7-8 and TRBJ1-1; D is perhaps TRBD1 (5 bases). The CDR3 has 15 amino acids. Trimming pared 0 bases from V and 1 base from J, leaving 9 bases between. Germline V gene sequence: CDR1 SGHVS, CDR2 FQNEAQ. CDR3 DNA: TGTGCCAGCAGCTTAGCTTACAGGAAGAACACTGAAGCTTTCTTT. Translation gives CASSLAYRKNTEAFF.

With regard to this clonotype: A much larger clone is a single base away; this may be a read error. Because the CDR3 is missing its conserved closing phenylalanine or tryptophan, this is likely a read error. The CDR3 loop is CASSEGRGETQYL. Written as DNA, the CDR3 is TGTGCCAGCAGTGAAGGCAGGGGAGAGACCCAGTACTTA. The chain couples TRBV25-1 to TRBJ2-5; D might be TRBD1 (6 bases). This CDR3 is built from 13 residues. Germline values: CDR1 MGHDK, CDR2 SYGVNS. The V gene lost 2 bases and the J gene lost 4 bases, with 8 bases spanning the gap.

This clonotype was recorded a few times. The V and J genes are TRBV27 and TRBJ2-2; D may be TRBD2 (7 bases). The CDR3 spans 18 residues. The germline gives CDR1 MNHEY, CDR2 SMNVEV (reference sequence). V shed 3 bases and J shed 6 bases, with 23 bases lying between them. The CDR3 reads CASSFHGGPGPYSGELFF. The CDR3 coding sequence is TGTGCCAGCAGTTTCCACGGGGGGCCAGGGCCGTATTCCGGGGAGCTGTTTTTT.

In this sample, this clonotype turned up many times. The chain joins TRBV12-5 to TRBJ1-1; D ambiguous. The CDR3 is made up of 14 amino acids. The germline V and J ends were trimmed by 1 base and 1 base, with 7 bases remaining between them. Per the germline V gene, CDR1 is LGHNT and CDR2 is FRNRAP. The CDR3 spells CASGLDGGNTEAFF. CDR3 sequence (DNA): TGTGCTAGTGGTTTGGACGGAGGGAACACTGAAGCTTTCTTT.

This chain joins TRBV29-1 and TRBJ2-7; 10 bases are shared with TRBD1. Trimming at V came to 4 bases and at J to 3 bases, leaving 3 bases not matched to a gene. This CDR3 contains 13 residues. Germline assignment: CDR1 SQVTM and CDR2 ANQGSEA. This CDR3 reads CSVVWTGGYEQYF. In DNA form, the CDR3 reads TGCAGCGTTGTTTGGACAGGGGGCTACGAGCAGTACTTC.

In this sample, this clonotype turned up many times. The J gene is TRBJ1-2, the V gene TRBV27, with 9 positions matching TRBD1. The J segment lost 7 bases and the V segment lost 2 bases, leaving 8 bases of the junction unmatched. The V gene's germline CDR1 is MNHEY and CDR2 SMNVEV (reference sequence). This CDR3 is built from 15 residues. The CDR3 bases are TGTGCCAGCAGTTTACGTGGGGACAGGGAACGTGGCTACACCTTC. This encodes CASSLRGDRERGYTF.

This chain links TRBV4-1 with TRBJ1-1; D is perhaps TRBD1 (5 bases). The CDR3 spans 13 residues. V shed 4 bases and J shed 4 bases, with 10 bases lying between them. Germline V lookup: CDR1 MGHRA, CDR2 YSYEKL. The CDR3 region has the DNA TGCGCCAGCAGCCGGACCGGGGCCACTGAAGCTTTCTTT. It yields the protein CASSRTGATEAFF.

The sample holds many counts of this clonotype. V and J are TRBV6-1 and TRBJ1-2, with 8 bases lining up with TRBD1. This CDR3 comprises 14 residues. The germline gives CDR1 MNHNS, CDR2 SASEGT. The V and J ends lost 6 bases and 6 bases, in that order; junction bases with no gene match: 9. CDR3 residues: CASSIRGQGNGYTF. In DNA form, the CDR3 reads TGTGCCAGCAGCATCCGCGGACAGGGCAATGGCTACACCTTC.

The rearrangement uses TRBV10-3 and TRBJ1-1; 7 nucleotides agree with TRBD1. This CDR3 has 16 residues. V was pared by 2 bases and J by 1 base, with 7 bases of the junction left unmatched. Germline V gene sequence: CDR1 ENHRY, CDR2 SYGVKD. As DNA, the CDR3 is TGTGCCATCAGTGAGCCAGACAGGGATTCGAACACTGAAGCTTTCTTT. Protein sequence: CAISEPDRDSNTEAFF.